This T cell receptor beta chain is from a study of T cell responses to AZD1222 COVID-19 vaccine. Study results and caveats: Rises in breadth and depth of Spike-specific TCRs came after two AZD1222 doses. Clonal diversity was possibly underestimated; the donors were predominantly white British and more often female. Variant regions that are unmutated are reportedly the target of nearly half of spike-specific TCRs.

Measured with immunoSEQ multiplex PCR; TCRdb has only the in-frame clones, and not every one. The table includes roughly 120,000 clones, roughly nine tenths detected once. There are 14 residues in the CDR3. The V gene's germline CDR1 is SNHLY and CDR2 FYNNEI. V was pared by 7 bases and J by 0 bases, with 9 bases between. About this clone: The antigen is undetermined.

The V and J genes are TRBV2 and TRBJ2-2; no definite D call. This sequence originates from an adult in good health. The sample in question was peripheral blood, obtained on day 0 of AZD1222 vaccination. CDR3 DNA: TGTGCCAGCACAATTCTGACGAACACCGGGGAGCTGTTTTTT. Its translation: CASTILTNTGELFF.